The T cell receptor beta chain under discussion was sequenced for a study of blood T cell repertoires in COVID-19. Clones were read by immunoSEQ multiplex PCR, and TCRdb kept only the in-frame ones, dropping some. The sample has under 100,000 clones, around nine tenths seen once. This TCR was recovered from a man in his forties or fifties with acute or convalescent COVID-19. The sample taken for sequencing was peripheral blood.

The CDR3, as DNA: TGTGCCAGCAGCGGCGGACAGGGCGGCGAGCAGTACTTC. Its translation: CASSGGQGGEQYF. The chain is built from TRBV2 and TRBJ2-7, with 8 bases lining up with TRBD1. The CDR3 consists of 13 residues. Germline loops: CDR1 SNHLY, CDR2 FYNNEI. The junction had 7 bases not matched to a gene; V was cut back by 6 bases and J by 6 bases. The full variable domain, completed using reference TRBV2 and TRBJ2-7, is EPEVTQTPSHQVTQMGQEVILRCVPISNHLYFYWYRQILGQKVEFLVSFYNNEISEKSEIFDDQFSVERPDGSNFTLKIRSTKLEDSAMYFCASSGGQGGEQYFGPGTRLTVT.